The following is a T cell receptor beta chain sequence with its context. TCRdb re-derived calls from the 5' RACE reads in MiXCR, one entry per CDR3 protein. Here the sample spans about 79,000 distinct CDR3 sequences, about 13% being singletons. The V gene lost 5 bases and the J gene lost 0 bases, with 9 bases spanning the gap. The V gene's germline CDR1 is DFQATT and CDR2 SNEGSKA (reference sequence). This CDR3 is built from 13 residues. The entry originates in a study of early T cells in non-severe SARS-CoV-2 infection. The clonotype comes from an adult who was a healthcare worker with PCR-confirmed SARS-CoV-2 infection or an uninfected control (not recorded which). Sequencing was performed on whole blood. The chain links TRBV20-1 to TRBJ2-3; perhaps D is TRBD1 or TRBD2 (6 bases each). CDR3 loop: CSAPGASTDTQYF. The CDR3, as DNA: TGCAGTGCTCCGGGGGCCAGCACAGATACGCAGTATTTT.